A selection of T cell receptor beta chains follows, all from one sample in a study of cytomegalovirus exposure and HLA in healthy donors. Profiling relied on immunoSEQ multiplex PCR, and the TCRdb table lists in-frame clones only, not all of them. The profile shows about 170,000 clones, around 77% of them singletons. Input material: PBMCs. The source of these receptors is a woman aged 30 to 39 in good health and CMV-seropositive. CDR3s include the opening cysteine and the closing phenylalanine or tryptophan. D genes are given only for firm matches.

CDR3aa: CAWSRTVHTEAFF
v_gene: TRBV30
j_gene: TRBJ1-1
d_gene: -

CDR3aa: CASSVATGATYEQYF
v_gene: TRBV9
j_gene: -
d_gene: TRBD1

CDR3aa: CAWTRRVSYEQYF
v_gene: TRBV30
j_gene: TRBJ2-7
d_gene: -

CDR3aa: CASSLGDRGRNYEQYF
v_gene: TRBV7-2
j_gene: TRBJ2-7
d_gene: TRBD1

CDR3aa: CASSGWGLAGDHNEQFF
v_gene: TRBV6-1
j_gene: TRBJ2-1
d_gene: TRBD2

CDR3aa: CASSPSFRGWSAQYF
v_gene: TRBV7-2
j_gene: TRBJ2-5
d_gene: -

CDR3aa: CASSPAGSWEQYF
v_gene: TRBV28
j_gene: TRBJ2-7
d_gene: -

CDR3aa: CSVEGLLAQIGDTQYF
v_gene: TRBV29-1
j_gene: TRBJ2-3
d_gene: TRBD2

CDR3aa: CAWSVLGQTDTEAFF
v_gene: TRBV30
j_gene: TRBJ1-1
d_gene: TRBD1

CDR3aa: CASSILGTSGTGEQFF
v_gene: TRBV7-9
j_gene: TRBJ2-1
d_gene: TRBD2

CDR3aa: CASSLGAGGVQPQHF
v_gene: TRBV27
j_gene: TRBJ1-5
d_gene: TRBD1

CDR3aa: CASSPSVGASTF
v_gene: TRBV28
j_gene: TRBJ1-2
d_gene: -

CDR3aa: CASSDRQGYSNQPQHF
v_gene: TRBV10-1
j_gene: TRBJ1-5
d_gene: TRBD1

CDR3aa: CASSTWTGPSSGNTIYF
v_gene: TRBV4-1
j_gene: TRBJ1-3
d_gene: TRBD1

CDR3aa: CASSQDVPGTEAFF
v_gene: TRBV4-3
j_gene: TRBJ1-1
d_gene: -

CDR3aa: CASSAGTGETQYF
v_gene: TRBV5-5
j_gene: TRBJ2-5
d_gene: TRBD1

CDR3aa: CASSLGPGQGTNEQFF
v_gene: TRBV7-6
j_gene: TRBJ2-1
d_gene: TRBD1

CDR3aa: CASSEIRVGGSETQYF
v_gene: TRBV2
j_gene: TRBJ2-5
d_gene: -

CDR3aa: CASSVQGGYLARELFF
v_gene: TRBV9
j_gene: TRBJ2-2
d_gene: -

CDR3aa: CASRVGPTEQYF
v_gene: TRBV27
j_gene: TRBJ2-7
d_gene: -

CDR3aa: CAWKQGGTLHF
v_gene: TRBV30
j_gene: TRBJ1-6
d_gene: TRBD1

CDR3aa: CASSQGGVGDSYEQYF
v_gene: TRBV4-2
j_gene: TRBJ2-7
d_gene: -

CDR3aa: CASSLSGTGGLTDTQYF
v_gene: TRBV5-6
j_gene: TRBJ2-3
d_gene: TRBD1

CDR3aa: CASSPRTGSYNEQFF
v_gene: TRBV4-1
j_gene: TRBJ2-1
d_gene: TRBD1

CDR3aa: CASSVGSDSYEQYF
v_gene: TRBV9
j_gene: TRBJ2-7
d_gene: -

CDR3aa: CASSPRGDQPQHF
v_gene: TRBV7-2
j_gene: TRBJ1-5
d_gene: -

CDR3aa: CASTRGGNQPQHF
v_gene: TRBV2
j_gene: TRBJ1-5
d_gene: -

CDR3aa: CASTKRDPGRTDTQYF
v_gene: TRBV19
j_gene: TRBJ2-3
d_gene: TRBD2

CDR3aa: CASSSPTGGEAFF
v_gene: TRBV5-5
j_gene: TRBJ1-1
d_gene: -

CDR3aa: CASSKTGGAYGYTF
v_gene: TRBV5-4
j_gene: TRBJ1-2
d_gene: TRBD1

CDR3aa: CASSQSVNTEAFF
v_gene: TRBV18
j_gene: TRBJ1-1
d_gene: -

CDR3aa: CASSLGAGGHQPQHF
v_gene: TRBV7-6
j_gene: TRBJ1-5
d_gene: -

CDR3aa: CASSPSDEQFF
v_gene: TRBV6-6
j_gene: TRBJ2-1
d_gene: -

CDR3aa: CASSFLTITSTGRGEQYF
v_gene: TRBV28
j_gene: -
d_gene: TRBD1

CDR3aa: CASRTGTSHTGELFF
v_gene: TRBV6-5
j_gene: TRBJ2-2
d_gene: TRBD2

CDR3aa: CASSPGATSGRYEQYF
v_gene: TRBV5-4
j_gene: TRBJ2-7
d_gene: TRBD2

CDR3aa: CASKYTTGVTEAFF
v_gene: TRBV5-8
j_gene: TRBJ1-1
d_gene: TRBD1

CDR3aa: CASSRAGSYNEQFF
v_gene: TRBV27
j_gene: TRBJ2-1
d_gene: -

CDR3aa: CASSSLAEYEQYF
v_gene: TRBV7-8
j_gene: TRBJ2-7
d_gene: TRBD2

CDR3aa: CASSSTGGTATNEKLFF
v_gene: TRBV18
j_gene: TRBJ1-4
d_gene: TRBD1

CDR3aa: CASSQDRGGSGYEQYF
v_gene: TRBV4-3
j_gene: TRBJ2-7
d_gene: TRBD2

CDR3aa: CASSSPGQASSSYNEQFF
v_gene: TRBV7-2
j_gene: TRBJ2-1
d_gene: TRBD1

CDR3aa: CASSHPPNRAGTYEQYF
v_gene: TRBV27
j_gene: TRBJ2-7
d_gene: -

CDR3aa: CASSSGQSSYNEQFF
v_gene: TRBV7-9
j_gene: TRBJ2-1
d_gene: TRBD1

CDR3aa: CASSQDRGSRNTIYF
v_gene: TRBV4-1
j_gene: TRBJ1-3
d_gene: -

CDR3aa: CASSFSLNYGYTF
v_gene: TRBV28
j_gene: TRBJ1-2
d_gene: -

CDR3aa: CASSLGQLAKNIQYF
v_gene: TRBV5-8
j_gene: TRBJ2-4
d_gene: -

CDR3aa: CASSLVGQNQPQHF
v_gene: TRBV7-9
j_gene: TRBJ1-5
d_gene: TRBD1

CDR3aa: CASSLVVRLAEGSDTQYF
v_gene: TRBV7-9
j_gene: TRBJ2-3
d_gene: -

CDR3aa: CARSSGRNTGELFF
v_gene: TRBV30
j_gene: TRBJ2-2
d_gene: TRBD2